The 18 T cell receptor beta chains listed next were all sequenced from one sample in a study of blood T cell repertoires in COVID-19. Data came from immunoSEQ multiplex PCR; TCRdb stores just in-frame clones and leaves some out. The table has 89,000 or so clones, roughly 90% seen once. The sample taken for sequencing was peripheral blood. Every receptor here comes from a man between 50 and 59 years old with COVID-19, enrolled during active disease.

The J gene is TRBJ1-1, the V gene TRBV30; 7 nucleotides line up with TRBD1. J gave up 7 bases and V 3 bases, and 8 bases lay outside the gene matches. CDR3 length: 13 amino acids. Germline V gene sequence: CDR1 GTSNPN, CDR2 SVGIG (reference sequence). The chain's CDR3 is CAWSSGTDYEAFF. DNA of the CDR3: TGTGCCTGGAGCTCCGGGACAGACTATGAAGCTTTCTTT.

The J gene is TRBJ1-2, the V gene TRBV18; 8 nucleotides line up with TRBD1. V trimming: 6 bases; J trimming: 4 bases; junction bases outside the gene matches: 7. The CDR3 has 14 amino acids. In germline, CDR1 is KGHSH, CDR2 LQKENI. The CDR3 is CASSPRDRGYGYTF. The CDR3 DNA is TGTGCCAGCTCCCCTCGTGACAGGGGCTATGGCTACACCTTC.

By frequency in the sample, this clone is medium-sized. The genes are TRBV10-3 and TRBJ2-7, with 8 bases that match TRBD1. Looked up from germline, CDR1 is ENHRY and CDR2 is SYGVKD. The V segment lost 3 bases and the J segment 3 bases; nucleotides outside the gene matches: 7. The CDR3 extends over 15 amino acids. The CDR3 nucleotides read TGTGCCATCAGTGACTCCGGGACAGGTCGCTACGAGCAGTACTTC. Translating gives CAISDSGTGRYEQYF.

This sequence joins TRBV5-4 and TRBJ1-1, with D maybe TRBD1 (5 bases). Trimming took 5 bases from V and 3 from J, leaving 8 bases between them. This CDR3 has 12 residues. Germline V CDR1 and CDR2: SGHNT, YYREEE (reference sequence). The CDR3 here is CASSWGDTEAFF. The CDR3 nucleotides are TGTGCCAGCAGTTGGGGGGACACTGAAGCTTTCTTT.

The V call is TRBV21-1, the J call TRBJ2-7; TRBD1 is the table's D call, not checked against the DNA. TRBV21-1 is a pseudogene segment. This CDR3 spans 13 amino acids. The CDR3: CASSKLRGIEQYF. CDR3 sequence (DNA): TGTGCCAGCAGCAAGTTAAGGGGTATCGAGCAGTACTTC.

The V and J genes are TRBV28 and TRBJ1-2; the match to TRBD1 covers 9 bases. CDR1 MDHEN and CDR2 SYDVKM come from the germline V gene. The CDR3 is made up of 15 amino acids. J was trimmed by 2 bases and V by 5 bases; bases with no gene match: 6. The CDR3 reads CASSITGTGNYGYTF. CDR3 nucleotide sequence: TGTGCCAGCAGTATAACCGGGACAGGGAACTATGGCTACACCTTC.

This chain joins TRBV6-2 or TRBV6-3 and TRBJ1-5; tentative D call: TRBD1 (6 bases). Between the trimmed V and J ends, which lost 5 bases and 0 bases, there was a span of 17 bases. Germline CDR1 is MNHEY and CDR2 is SVGEGT. The CDR3 loop spans 17 amino acids. DNA of the CDR3: TGTGCCAGCAGTGGGGGGGCGACAGTCGATAGCAATCAGCCCCAGCATTTT. Translating gives CASSGGATVDSNQPQHF.

This clone was recorded only once. The chain links TRBV6-2 or TRBV6-3 to TRBJ2-1, with D perhaps matching TRBD2 (5 bases). The CDR3 has 15 amino acids. In germline, CDR1 is MNHEY, CDR2 SVGEGT. V dropped 5 bases and J dropped 0 bases, with 11 bases sitting between them. Here the CDR3 DNA reads TGTGCCAGCAGTGGACGAGGGTTCTCCTACAATGAGCAGTTCTTC. Amino acids: CASSGRGFSYNEQFF.

V is TRBV28 and J is TRBJ2-7; tentative D call: TRBD2 (6 bases). V shed 6 bases and J shed 4 bases, with 13 bases lying between them. Germline V gene lookup returns CDR1 MDHEN and CDR2 SYDVKM. This CDR3 has 13 amino acids. The DNA of the CDR3 is TGTGCCAGCAGGCAGGAGGGGATTTACGAGCAGTACTTC. It is translated as CASRQEGIYEQYF. Filled out from reference TRBV28 and TRBJ2-7, the complete variable domain reads DVKVTQSSRYLVKRTGEKVFLECVQDMDHENMFWYRQDPGLGLRLIYFSYDVKMKEKGDIPEGYSVSREKKERFSLILESASTNQTSMYLCASRQEGIYEQYFGPGTRLTVT.

This chain links TRBV4-2 with TRBJ2-7; no reliable D call. V lost 4 bases and J lost 2, with 15 bases in between. The CDR3 is 15 residues long. Germline CDR1 LGHNA, CDR2 YNFKEQ. CDR3 DNA sequence: TGTGCCAGCAGCCTATATCCCGGAGATACCTACGAGCAGTACTTC. Translating gives CASSLYPGDTYEQYF.

This chain joins TRBV5-1 and TRBJ1-3; D not certain. V gave up 4 bases and J gave up 0 bases, with 11 bases separating them. The CDR3 runs 15 residues. Germline V gives CDR1 SGHRS, CDR2 YFSETQ. DNA for the CDR3: TGCGCCAGCAGCACACAGACCGACTCTGGAAACACCATATATTTT. Its protein is CASSTQTDSGNTIYF.

This clone was seen a handful of times. The V and J genes are TRBV19 and TRBJ1-6, with D perhaps TRBD1 (6 bases). V gave up 4 bases and J gave up 4 bases, with 8 bases separating them. The CDR3 is made up of 14 amino acids. CDR1 is LNHDA, CDR2 SQIVND, per germline (reference sequence). CDR3 region: CASSTGVYNSPLHF. Written as DNA, the CDR3 is TGTGCCAGTAGTACAGGGGTATATAATTCACCCCTCCACTTT.

The CDR3 protein is CASSYPGGPAQYF. CDR3 coding DNA: TGTGCCAGCAGTTACCCCGGGGGGCCAGCGCAGTATTTT. The J gene is TRBJ2-3, the V gene TRBV13, with D perhaps TRBD2 (7 bases). Trimming took off 6 bases at V and 10 bases at J, with 17 bases between the two ends. CDR1 is PRHDT, CDR2 FYEKMQ, per germline (reference sequence). This CDR3 is 13 amino acids long.

The chain is built from TRBV3-1 (or the pseudogene TRBV3-2) and TRBJ2-3, with D perhaps matching TRBD2 (7 bases). The CDR3 covers 16 residues. Trimming removed 3 bases from V and 4 bases from J, with 17 bases in between. In germline, CDR1 is LGHDT, CDR2 YNNKEL (reference sequence). In DNA form, the CDR3 reads TGTGCCAGCAGCCACGGATGGGGGGGCCCTTCAGATACGCAGTATTTT. This encodes CASSHGWGGPSDTQYF.

The chain combines TRBV24-1 with TRBJ2-2, with 12 bases aligning to TRBD1. With V trimmed by 3 bases and J by 6 bases, 4 bases remained unmatched. From germline, CDR1 is KGHDR and CDR2 SFDVKD. The CDR3 is 16 amino acids. CDR3: CATSDPGQGAAGELFF. DNA of the CDR3: TGTGCCACCAGTGATCCGGGACAGGGGGCGGCCGGGGAGCTGTTTTTT.

In DNA, the CDR3 is TGTGCCAGCAGCCGCTCTATCATCAGGGGGACAGGAGTCAATGAGCAGTTCTTC. Protein sequence: CASSRSIIRGTGVNEQFF. V usage is TRBV7-3 and J usage is TRBJ2-1; 8 bases line up with TRBD1. Germline values: CDR1 SGHTA, CDR2 FQGTGA. The CDR3 is made up of 18 amino acids. V trimming: 5 bases; J trimming: 6 bases; junction bases outside the gene matches: 18.

V gene TRBV6-4 combines with J gene TRBJ2-1, with D maybe TRBD2 (5 bases). CDR3 size: 16 residues. Trimming took 5 bases from V and 8 from J, leaving 22 bases between them. Germline V CDR1 and CDR2: MRHNA, SNTAGT. DNA for the CDR3: TGTGCCAGCAGTTTTAGTCCAGAGGGCCTCGGCGATGAGCAGTTCTTC. This gives the protein CASSFSPEGLGDEQFF.

The chain is built from TRBV5-1 and TRBJ2-1; 7 bases align to TRBD1. V lost 4 bases to trimming and J lost 8 bases; unmatched junction nucleotides: 12. Germline V CDR1 and CDR2: SGHRS, YFSETQ. The CDR3 totals 15 residues. This CDR3 reads CASSLDREIYHEQFF. The CDR3 DNA sequence: TGCGCCAGCAGCCTCGACAGGGAAATATACCATGAGCAGTTCTTC.